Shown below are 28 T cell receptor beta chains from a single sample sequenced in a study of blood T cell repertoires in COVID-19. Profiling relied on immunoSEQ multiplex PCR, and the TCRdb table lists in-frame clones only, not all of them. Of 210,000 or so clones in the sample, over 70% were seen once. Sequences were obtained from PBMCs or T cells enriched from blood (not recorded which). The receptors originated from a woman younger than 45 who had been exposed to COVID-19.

CDR3 DNA sequence: TGCGCCAGCAGCCAAGATAACAGGGCTAACTATGGCTACACCTTC. This codes for CASSQDNRANYGYTF. The rearrangement uses TRBV4-1 and TRBJ1-2; TRBD1 might be the D (6 bases). With 0 bases removed from V and 0 bases from J, the gap between germline ends came to 8 bases. Per the germline V gene, CDR1 is MGHRA and CDR2 is YSYEKL. The CDR3 has 15 residues.

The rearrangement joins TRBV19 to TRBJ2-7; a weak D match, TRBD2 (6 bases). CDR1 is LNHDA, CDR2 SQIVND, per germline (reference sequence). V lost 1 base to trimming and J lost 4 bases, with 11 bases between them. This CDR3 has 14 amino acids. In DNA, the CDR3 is TGTGCCAGTAGTATAGGGTCGGGAGTGTACGAGCAGTACTTC. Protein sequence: CASSIGSGVYEQYF.

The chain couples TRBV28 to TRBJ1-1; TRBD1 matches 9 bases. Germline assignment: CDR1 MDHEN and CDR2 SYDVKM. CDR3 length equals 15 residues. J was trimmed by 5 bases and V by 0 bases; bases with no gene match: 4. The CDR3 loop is CASSLWGQGGTEAFF. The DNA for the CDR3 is TGTGCCAGCAGTTTATGGGGACAGGGTGGGACTGAAGCTTTCTTT.

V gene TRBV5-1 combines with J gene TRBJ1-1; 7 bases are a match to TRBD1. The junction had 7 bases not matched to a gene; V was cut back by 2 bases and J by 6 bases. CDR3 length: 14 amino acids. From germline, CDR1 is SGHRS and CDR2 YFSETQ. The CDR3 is CASSFGRGSPEAFF. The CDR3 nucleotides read TGCGCCAGCAGCTTTGGCAGGGGGAGCCCTGAAGCTTTCTTT.

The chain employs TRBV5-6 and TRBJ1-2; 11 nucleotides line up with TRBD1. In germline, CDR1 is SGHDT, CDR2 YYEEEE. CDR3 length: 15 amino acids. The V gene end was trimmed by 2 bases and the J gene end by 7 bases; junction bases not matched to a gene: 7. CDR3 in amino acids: CASSFRTGGFLGYTF. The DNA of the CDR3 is TGTGCCAGCAGCTTTAGGACAGGGGGCTTTCTTGGCTACACCTTC.

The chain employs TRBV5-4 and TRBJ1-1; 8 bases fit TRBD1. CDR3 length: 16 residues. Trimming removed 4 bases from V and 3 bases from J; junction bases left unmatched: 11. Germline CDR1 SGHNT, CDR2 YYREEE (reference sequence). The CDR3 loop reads CASSQDRVKGDTEAFF. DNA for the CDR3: TGTGCCAGCAGCCAGGACAGGGTAAAGGGGGACACTGAAGCTTTCTTT.

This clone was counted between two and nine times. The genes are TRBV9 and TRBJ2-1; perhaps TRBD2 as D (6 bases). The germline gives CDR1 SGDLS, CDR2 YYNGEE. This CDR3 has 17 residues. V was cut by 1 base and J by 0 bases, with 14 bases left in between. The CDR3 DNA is TGTGCCAGCAGCGTATATGCGGGGACTTCCTCCTACAATGAGCAGTTCTTC. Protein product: CASSVYAGTSSYNEQFF.

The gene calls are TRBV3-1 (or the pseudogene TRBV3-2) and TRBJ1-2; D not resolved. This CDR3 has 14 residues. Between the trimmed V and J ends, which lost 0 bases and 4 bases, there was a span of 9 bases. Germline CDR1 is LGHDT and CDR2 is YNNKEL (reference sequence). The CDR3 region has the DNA TGTGCCAGCAGCCAAGACTCGGGATTCTATGGCTACACCTTC. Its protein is CASSQDSGFYGYTF.

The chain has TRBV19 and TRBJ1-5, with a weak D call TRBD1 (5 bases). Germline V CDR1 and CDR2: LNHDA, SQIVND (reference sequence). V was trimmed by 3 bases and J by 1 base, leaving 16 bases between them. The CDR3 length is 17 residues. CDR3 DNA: TGTGCCAGTAGTATTTGGCAGGGTGATGTGAGCAATCAGCCCCAGCATTTT. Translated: CASSIWQGDVSNQPQHF.

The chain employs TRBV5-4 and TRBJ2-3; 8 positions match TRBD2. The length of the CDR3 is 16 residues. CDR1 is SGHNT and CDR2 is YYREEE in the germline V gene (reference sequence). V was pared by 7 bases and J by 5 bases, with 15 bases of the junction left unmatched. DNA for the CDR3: TGTGCCAGCGCCCAGGAGCCGGGAGGGCCCGTAGATACGCAGTATTTT. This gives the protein CASAQEPGGPVDTQYF.

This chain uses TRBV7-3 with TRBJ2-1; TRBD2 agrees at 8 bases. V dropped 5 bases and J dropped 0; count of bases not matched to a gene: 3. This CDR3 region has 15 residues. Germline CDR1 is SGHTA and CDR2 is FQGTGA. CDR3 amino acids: CASSTSGPSYNEQFF. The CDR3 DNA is TGTGCCAGCAGCACTAGCGGCCCCTCCTACAATGAGCAGTTCTTC. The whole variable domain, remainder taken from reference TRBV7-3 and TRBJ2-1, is GAGVSQTPSNKVTEKGKYVELRCDPISGHTALYWYRQSLGQGPEFLIYFQGTGAADDSGLPNDRFFAVRPEGSVSTLKIQRTERGDSAVYLCASSTSGPSYNEQFFGPGTRLTVL.

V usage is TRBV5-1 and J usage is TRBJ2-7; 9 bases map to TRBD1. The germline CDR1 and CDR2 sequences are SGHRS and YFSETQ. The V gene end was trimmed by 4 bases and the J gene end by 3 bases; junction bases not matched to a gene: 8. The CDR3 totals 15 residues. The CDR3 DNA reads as TGCGCCAGCAGCCCGGCGGGACAGGGACTCTACGAGCAGTACTTC. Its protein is CASSPAGQGLYEQYF.

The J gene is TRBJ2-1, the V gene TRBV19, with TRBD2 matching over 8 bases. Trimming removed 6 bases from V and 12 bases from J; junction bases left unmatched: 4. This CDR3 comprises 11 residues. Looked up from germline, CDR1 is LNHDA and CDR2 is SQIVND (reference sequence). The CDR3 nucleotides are TGTGCCAGTAGCCCCGGGAGGGGGCAGTTCTTC. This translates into CASSPGRGQFF.

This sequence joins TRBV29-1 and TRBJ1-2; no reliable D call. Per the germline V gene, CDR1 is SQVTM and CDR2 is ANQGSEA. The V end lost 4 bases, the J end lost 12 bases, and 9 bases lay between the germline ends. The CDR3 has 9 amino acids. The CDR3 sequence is CSVGSIHTF. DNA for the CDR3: TGCAGCGTTGGGAGTATCCACACCTTC. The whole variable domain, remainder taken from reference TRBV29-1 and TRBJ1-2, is SAVISQKPSRDICQRGTSLTIQCQVDSQVTMMFWYRQQPGQSLTLIATANQGSEATYESGFVIDKFPISRPNLTFSTLTVSNMSPEDSSIYLCSVGSIHTFGSGTRLTVV.

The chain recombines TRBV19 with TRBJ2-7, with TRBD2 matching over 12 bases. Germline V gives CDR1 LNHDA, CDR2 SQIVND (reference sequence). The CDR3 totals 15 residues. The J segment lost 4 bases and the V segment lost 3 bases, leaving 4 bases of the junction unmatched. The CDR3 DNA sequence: TGTGCCAGTAGTATCTCGACTAGCGGGAGTTACGAGCAGTACTTC. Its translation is CASSISTSGSYEQYF.

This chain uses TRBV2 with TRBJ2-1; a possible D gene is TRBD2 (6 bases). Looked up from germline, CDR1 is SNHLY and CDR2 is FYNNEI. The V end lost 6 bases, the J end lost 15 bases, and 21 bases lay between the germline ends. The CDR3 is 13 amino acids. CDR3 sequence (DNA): TGTGCCAGCAGGACTAGGGAGGAGGGCGACCCGTTCTTC. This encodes CASRTREEGDPFF.

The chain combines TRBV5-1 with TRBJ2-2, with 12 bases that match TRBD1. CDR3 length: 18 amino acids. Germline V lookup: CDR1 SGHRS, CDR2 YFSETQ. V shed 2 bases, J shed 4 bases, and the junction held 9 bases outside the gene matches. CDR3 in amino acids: CASSFGTGGPPGTGELFF. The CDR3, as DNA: TGCGCCAGCAGCTTCGGGACAGGGGGCCCCCCGGGCACCGGGGAGCTGTTTTTT.

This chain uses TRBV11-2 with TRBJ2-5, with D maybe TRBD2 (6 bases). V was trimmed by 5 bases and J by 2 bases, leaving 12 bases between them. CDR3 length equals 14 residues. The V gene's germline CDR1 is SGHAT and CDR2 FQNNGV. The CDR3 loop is CASSPGTLQETQYF. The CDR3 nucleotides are TGTGCCAGCAGCCCCGGGACTCTACAAGAGACCCAGTACTTC.

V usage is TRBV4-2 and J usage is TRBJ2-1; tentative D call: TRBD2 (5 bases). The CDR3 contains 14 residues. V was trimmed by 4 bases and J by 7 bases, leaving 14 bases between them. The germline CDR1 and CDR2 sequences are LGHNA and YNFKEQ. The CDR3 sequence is CASSPERTVNEQFF. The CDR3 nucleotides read TGTGCCAGCAGCCCCGAAAGGACTGTGAATGAGCAGTTCTTC.

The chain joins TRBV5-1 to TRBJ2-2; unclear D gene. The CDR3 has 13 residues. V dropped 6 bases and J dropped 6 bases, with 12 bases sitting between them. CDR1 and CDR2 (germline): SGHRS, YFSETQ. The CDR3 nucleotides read TGCGCCAGCAACCCGTACTCGTCCGGGGAGCTGTTTTTT. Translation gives CASNPYSSGELFF.

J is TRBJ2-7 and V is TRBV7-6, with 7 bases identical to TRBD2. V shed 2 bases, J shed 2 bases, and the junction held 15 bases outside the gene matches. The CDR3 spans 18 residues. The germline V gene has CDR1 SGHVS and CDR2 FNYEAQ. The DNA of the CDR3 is TGTGCCAGCAGCTTATTCCTTCCGAGGCCCGGGACTACCTACGAGCAGTACTTC. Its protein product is CASSLFLPRPGTTYEQYF.

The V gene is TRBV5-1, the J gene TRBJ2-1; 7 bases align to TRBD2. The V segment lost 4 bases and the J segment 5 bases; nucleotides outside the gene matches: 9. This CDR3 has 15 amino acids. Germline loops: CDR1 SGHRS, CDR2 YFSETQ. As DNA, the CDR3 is TGCGCCAGCAGCGCGCGGGCGGGAGTACACAATGAGCAGTTCTTC. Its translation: CASSARAGVHNEQFF.

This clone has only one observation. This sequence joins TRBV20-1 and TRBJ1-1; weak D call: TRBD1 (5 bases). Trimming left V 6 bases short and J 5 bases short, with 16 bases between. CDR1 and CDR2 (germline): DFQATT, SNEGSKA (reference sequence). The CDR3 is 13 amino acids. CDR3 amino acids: CSASDGHLTEAFF. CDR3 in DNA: TGCAGTGCAAGTGACGGACATTTAACTGAAGCTTTCTTT.

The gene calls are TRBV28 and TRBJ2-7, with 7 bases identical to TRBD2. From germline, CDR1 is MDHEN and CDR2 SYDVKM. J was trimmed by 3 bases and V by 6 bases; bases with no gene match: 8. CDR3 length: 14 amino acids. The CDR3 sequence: CASRIGRRLYEQYF. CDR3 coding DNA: TGTGCCAGCAGGATCGGGAGGAGGCTCTACGAGCAGTACTTC.

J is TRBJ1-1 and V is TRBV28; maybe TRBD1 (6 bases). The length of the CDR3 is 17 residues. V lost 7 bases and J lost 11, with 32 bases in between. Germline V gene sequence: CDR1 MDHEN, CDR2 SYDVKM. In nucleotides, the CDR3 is TGTGCCAGCAAGGAGACCGGGACATTTAGTTTCCCAAGGAGGGCTTTCTTT. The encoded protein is CASKETGTFSFPRRAFF.

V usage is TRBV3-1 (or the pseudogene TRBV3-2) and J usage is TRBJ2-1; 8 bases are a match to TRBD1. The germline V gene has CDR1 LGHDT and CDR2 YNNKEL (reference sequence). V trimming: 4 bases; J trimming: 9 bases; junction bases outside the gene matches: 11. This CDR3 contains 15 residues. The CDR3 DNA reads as TGTGCCAGCAGCCCGGCTAGGACAGGGTCGGGTGAGCAGTTCTTC. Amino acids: CASSPARTGSGEQFF.

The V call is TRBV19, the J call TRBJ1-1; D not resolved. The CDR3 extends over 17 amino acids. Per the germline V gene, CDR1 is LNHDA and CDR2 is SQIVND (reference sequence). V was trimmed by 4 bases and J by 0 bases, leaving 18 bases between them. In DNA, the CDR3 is TGTGCCAGTAGTACCAGCTTGATCGGCCTAGTGAACACTGAAGCTTTCTTT. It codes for CASSTSLIGLVNTEAFF.

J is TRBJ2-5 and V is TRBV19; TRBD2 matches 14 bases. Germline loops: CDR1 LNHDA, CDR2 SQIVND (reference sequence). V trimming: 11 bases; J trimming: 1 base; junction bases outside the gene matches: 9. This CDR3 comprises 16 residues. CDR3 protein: CAGGVTSGRVQETQYF. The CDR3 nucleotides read TGTGCCGGTGGGGTGACTAGCGGGAGGGTCCAAGAGACCCAGTACTTC. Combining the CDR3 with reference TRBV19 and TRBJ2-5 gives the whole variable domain DGGITQSPKYLFRKEGQNVTLSCEQNLNHDAMYWYRQDPGQGLRLIYYSQIVNDFQKGDIAEGYSVSREKKESFPLTVTSAQKNPTAFYLCAGGVTSGRVQETQYFGPGTRLLVL.